This T cell receptor (beta chain) is from a study of T cell responses to AZD1222 COVID-19 vaccine. In the case of this clone: Its matching antigen is unknown.

Overall study results and limits: Unmutated regions of variants are reportedly targeted by nearly half of spike-specific TCRs. White British people made up most donors, females outnumbered males, and clonal diversity was possibly underestimated. Dominant CD4 TCR responses targeted spike regions 160-218 and 743-854.

Sequenced by immunoSEQ multiplex PCR; TCRdb stores in-frame clones only, minus some. Of under 130,000 clones in the sample, about nine tenths were seen once. Germline V CDR1 and CDR2: LNHNV, YYDKDF (reference sequence). Deletions cut 0 bases from V and 0 bases from J, with 6 bases between. CDR3 length: 15 residues. This sequence joins TRBV15 and TRBJ1-5; D gene unclear. Here the sequenced sample was peripheral blood, taken on day 0 of AZD1222 vaccination. This receptor was identified in an adult in good health. DNA for the CDR3: TGTGCCACCAGCAGAGAACTACATAGCAATCAGCCCCAGCATTTT. Translated: CATSRELHSNQPQHF.